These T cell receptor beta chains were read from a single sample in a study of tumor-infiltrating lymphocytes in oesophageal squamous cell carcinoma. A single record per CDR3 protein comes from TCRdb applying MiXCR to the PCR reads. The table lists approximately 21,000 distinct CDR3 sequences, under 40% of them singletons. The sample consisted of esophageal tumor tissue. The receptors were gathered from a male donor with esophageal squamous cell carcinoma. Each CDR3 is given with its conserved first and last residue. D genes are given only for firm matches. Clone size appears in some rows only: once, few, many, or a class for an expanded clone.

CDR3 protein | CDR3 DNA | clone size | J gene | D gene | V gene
CASSKVRENTDTQYF | TGTGCCAGCAGTAAGGTCAGGGAGAACACAGATACGCAGTATTTT | many | TRBJ2-3 | - | TRBV6-1
CASSPTDTGADSHEQYF | TGTGCCAGCAGCCCAACAGATACGGGGGCTGATTCCCACGAGCAGTACTTC | - | TRBJ2-7 | - | TRBV7-9
CASSSGDSYEQYF | TGTGCCAGCAGCAGCGGGGACTCCTACGAGCAGTACTTC | - | TRBJ2-7 | TRBD2 | TRBV7-9
CSVGGSSANTGELFF | TGCAGCGTTGGAGGGTCTAGCGCGAACACCGGGGAGCTGTTTTTT | - | TRBJ2-2 | - | TRBV29-1
CASSQEIYNEQFF | TGTGCCAGCAGCCAAGAGATCTACAATGAGCAGTTCTTC | many | TRBJ2-1 | - | TRBV14
CASSLAEPTEAFF | TGTGCCAGCAGCTTAGCAGAGCCCACTGAAGCTTTCTTT | few | TRBJ1-1 | - | TRBV7-6
CSANDRVYGYTF | TGCAGTGCCAACGACAGGGTCTATGGCTACACCTTC | - | TRBJ1-2 | TRBD1 | TRBV20-1
CASSSGTDTQYF | TGTGCCAGCAGTTCCGGCACAGATACGCAGTATTTT | many | TRBJ2-3 | - | TRBV12-3/TRBV12-4
CASTGPDRALNEQYF | TGTGCCAGCACGGGCCCTGACAGGGCTCTTAACGAGCAGTACTTC | many | TRBJ2-7 | TRBD1 | TRBV2
CASSLGGPKQYF | TGTGCCAGCAGCTTAGGGGGACCTAAGCAGTACTTC | many | TRBJ2-7 | - | TRBV7-3
CASSLGNEQFF | TGTGCCAGCAGCTTAGGCAATGAGCAGTTCTTC | many | TRBJ2-1 | - | TRBV6-1
CASSQAGLESSYNEQFF | TGCGCCAGCAGCCAAGCCGGACTCGAAAGCTCCTACAATGAGCAGTTCTTC | many | TRBJ2-1 | - | TRBV4-1
CASSRARSSYNSPLHF | TGTGCCAGCAGTCGGGCGCGGAGCTCCTATAATTCACCCCTCCACTTT | many | TRBJ1-6 | - | TRBV5-5
CATSDPTEFQETQYF | TGTGCCACCAGTGACCCGACAGAGTTTCAAGAGACCCAGTACTTC | - | TRBJ2-5 | - | TRBV24-1
CASSQGQASALQLERYGYTF | TGCGCCAGCAGTCAGGGGCAGGCATCGGCTTTACAGCTAGAACGCTATGGCTACACCTTC | many | TRBJ1-2 | - | TRBV23-1
CASSYVGGSYNEQFF | TGTGCCAGCAGTTACGTCGGTGGCTCCTACAATGAGCAGTTCTTC | - | TRBJ2-1 | - | TRBV6-1
CASSGGQGTAYGYTF | TGTGCCAGCAGTGGGGGACAGGGGACCGCCTATGGCTACACCTTC | many | TRBJ1-2 | TRBD1 | TRBV6-1
CASSPPTSGSFETQYF | TGTGCCAGCAGCCCCCCGACTAGCGGGAGCTTCGAGACCCAGTACTTC | - | TRBJ2-5 | TRBD2 | TRBV7-6
CASSLGSLANEQFF | TGTGCCAGCAGCTTAGGTTCGCTAGCCAATGAGCAGTTCTTC | - | TRBJ2-1 | - | TRBV7-3
CASSPWVETETYEQYF | TGTGCCAGCTCACCCTGGGTAGAAACCGAAACCTACGAGCAGTACTTC | many | TRBJ2-7 | - | TRBV18
CASSLELAGNTIYF | TGTGCCAGCAGCTTGGAGCTTGCTGGAAACACCATATATTTT | - | TRBJ1-3 | - | TRBV5-4
CASSLANFLDTQYF | TGTGCCAGCAGCTTAGCGAATTTTTTGGATACGCAGTATTTT | - | TRBJ2-3 | - | TRBV7-6
CATLDWWGEQFF | TGTGCCACTTTGGACTGGTGGGGGGAGCAGTTCTTC | many | TRBJ2-1 | - | TRBV6-1
CASSLVAAGPWAGELFF | TGCGCCAGCAGCCTAGTGGCAGCGGGGCCTTGGGCCGGGGAGCTGTTTTTT | many | TRBJ2-2 | TRBD2 | TRBV5-1
CASSDGTGGSYGYTF | TGTGCCAGCAGTGATGGGACAGGGGGCAGCTATGGCTACACCTTC | many | TRBJ1-2 | TRBD1 | TRBV6-1
CASSGDRGGIETQYF | TGTGCCAGCAGCGGCGACAGGGGGGGAATAGAGACCCAGTACTTC | medium-sized | TRBJ2-5 | TRBD1 | TRBV7-3
CAIKAGGEDTQYF | TGTGCCATCAAGGCCGGGGGCGAGGATACGCAGTATTTT | many | TRBJ2-3 | - | TRBV10-3
CASSLLSGNQPQHF | TGTGCCAGCAGCTTATTATCTGGCAATCAGCCCCAGCATTTT | few | TRBJ1-5 | - | TRBV7-2
CASSPGRAGVSETQYF | TGTGCCAGCAGCCCCGGGAGAGCGGGAGTTTCGGAGACCCAGTACTTC | many | TRBJ2-5 | TRBD2 | TRBV6-1
CASSSTNRANTEAFF | TGTGCCAGCAGCTCCACCAACAGGGCCAACACTGAAGCTTTCTTT | many | TRBJ1-1 | - | TRBV5-6
CASSLAPDRLDYEQYF | TGCGCCAGCAGCCTTGCCCCCGACAGACTAGACTACGAGCAGTACTTC | many | TRBJ2-7 | - | TRBV4-1
CASSPAESYEQYF | TGTGCCAGCAGTCCGGCCGAATCCTACGAGCAGTACTTC | - | TRBJ2-7 | - | TRBV7-4
CASSLGTSGNGEQYF | TGTGCCAGCTCACTGGGGACTAGCGGGAATGGTGAGCAGTACTTC | - | TRBJ2-7 | TRBD2 | TRBV18
CASSLSVTGGSNQPQHF | TGTGCCAGCAGCTTAAGTGTAACAGGGGGTAGCAATCAGCCCCAGCATTTT | many | TRBJ1-5 | TRBD1 | TRBV7-8
CASSLEPQGGYNEQFF | TGTGCCAGCAGCTTAGAACCTCAGGGGGGCTACAATGAGCAGTTCTTC | - | TRBJ2-1 | - | TRBV11-2
CSASSGRIDEQYF | TGCAGTGCTTCTAGCGGGAGGATTGACGAGCAGTACTTC | few | TRBJ2-7 | TRBD2 | TRBV20-1
CASSITSDRFFYNEQFF | TGTGCCAGTAGTATCACCTCTGATCGGTTTTTCTACAATGAGCAGTTCTTC | - | TRBJ2-1 | - | TRBV19
CASHPRSPAYEQYF | TGTGCCAGCCACCCCAGGTCCCCCGCCTACGAGCAGTACTTC | many | TRBJ2-7 | - | TRBV28
CASSERTSYPTETQYF | TGTGCCAGCAGCGAGAGGACTAGCTACCCCACGGAGACCCAGTACTTC | - | TRBJ2-5 | TRBD2 | TRBV7-8
CASSLDQRLGNEQFF | TGTGCCAGCAGCCTCGACCAGCGACTAGGCAATGAGCAGTTCTTC | many | TRBJ2-1 | - | TRBV11-2
CASSSWEETQYF | TGTGCCAGCAGCTCCTGGGAAGAGACCCAGTACTTC | - | TRBJ2-5 | - | TRBV12-3/TRBV12-4
CASSEGYNEQFF | TGTGCCAGCAGTGAAGGCTACAATGAGCAGTTCTTC | medium-sized | TRBJ2-1 | - | TRBV6-1
CASSFRLAVYEQYF | TGTGCCAGCAGCTTTCGACTAGCGGTTTACGAGCAGTACTTC | - | TRBJ2-7 | TRBD2 | TRBV7-2